These 18 T cell receptor beta chains share one sample of origin, sequenced in a study of blood T cell repertoires in COVID-19. This table comes from immunoSEQ multiplex PCR, and its TCRdb copy is limited to in-frame clones, with some not included. The table has 140,000 to 150,000 clones, more than 75% seen once; the top ten hold 1.2%. The sequenced sample was PBMCs or T cells enriched from blood (not recorded which). Receptor source: a woman aged 25 to 45 with acute COVID-19.

As for this clone: A read error may account for a junction end that differs from germline. The chain links TRBV7-7 to TRBJ1-3; 9 bases agree with TRBD1. This CDR3 has 15 amino acids. Germline CDR1 SSHAT, CDR2 FNYEAQ (reference sequence). The CDR3 DNA follows: TGTGCTAGCAGCTACGGACAGGGGCTCGGAAACACCATATATTTT. Its translation is CASSYGQGLGNTIYF. The full variable domain, completed using reference TRBV7-7 and TRBJ1-3, is GAGVSQSPRYKVTKRGQDVTLRCDPISSHATLYWYQQALGQGPEFLTYFNYEAQPDKSGLPSDRFSAERPEGSISTLTIQRTEQRDSAMYRCASSYGQGLGNTIYFGEGSWLTVV.

This clone occurred once. The V gene is TRBV28, the J gene TRBJ1-4; D not resolved. Germline V gene sequence: CDR1 MDHEN, CDR2 SYDVKM. Trimming shortened V by 6 bases and J by 12 bases, and 11 bases separated the two germline ends. This CDR3 contains 11 residues. The CDR3 coding sequence is TGTGCCAGCAGCCCCCTCCGGGAACTGTTTTTT. Amino acids: CASSPLRELFF.

The J gene is TRBJ1-5, the V gene TRBV28; 10 bases are a match to TRBD1. V was clipped by 0 bases and J by 5 bases; unmatched bases: 16. CDR3 length: 20 residues. Germline CDR1 MDHEN, CDR2 SYDVKM. The DNA of the CDR3 is TGTGCCAGCAGTTTATGGGTCGGGGATGACAGGGGGCGGAAGGATCAGCCCCAGCATTTT. It encodes CASSLWVGDDRGRKDQPQHF.

The gene calls are TRBV4-1 and TRBJ2-3, with TRBD2 as a possible D gene (5 bases). CDR3 length: 14 residues. Germline values: CDR1 MGHRA, CDR2 YSYEKL. The ends were cut back, 2 bases at V and 4 bases at J, with 10 bases in the middle. The CDR3 DNA sequence: TGCGCCAGCAGCCAAACTAGAATTTCAGATACGCAGTATTTT. It is translated as CASSQTRISDTQYF.

V gene TRBV5-4 combines with J gene TRBJ2-5; D not certain. There are 12 residues in the CDR3. V was pared by 3 bases and J by 3 bases, with 6 bases between. Germline loops: CDR1 SGHNT, CDR2 YYREEE (reference sequence). The CDR3 sequence: CASSYLKETQYF. The CDR3 region has the DNA TGTGCCAGCAGCTATCTAAAAGAGACCCAGTACTTC. The full variable domain, completed using reference TRBV5-4 and TRBJ2-5, is ETGVTQSPTHLIKTRGQQVTLRCSSQSGHNTVSWYQQALGQGPQFIFQYYREEENGRGNFPPRFSGLQFPNYSSELNVNALELDDSALYLCASSYLKETQYFGPGTRLLVL.

This chain joins TRBV5-6 and TRBJ2-1, with a tentative D call TRBD2 (7 bases). CDR3 length: 18 amino acids. CDR1 is SGHDT and CDR2 is YYEEEE in the germline V gene. Deletions cut 3 bases from V and 3 bases from J, with 22 bases between. Here the CDR3 reads CASSWGPPGGPDYNEQFF. In DNA form, the CDR3 reads TGTGCCAGCAGCTGGGGGCCCCCGGGGGGACCAGACTACAATGAGCAGTTCTTC.

The genes are TRBV24-1 and TRBJ2-1; 11 bases agree with TRBD1. The length of the CDR3 is 15 residues. V was clipped by 5 bases and J by 2 bases; unmatched bases: 1. Germline assignment: CDR1 KGHDR and CDR2 SFDVKD. The CDR3 sequence: CATSGGQGAYNEQFF. CDR3 coding DNA: TGTGCCACCAGTGGGGGACAGGGGGCCTACAATGAGCAGTTCTTC.

This rearrangement joins TRBV6-2 or TRBV6-3 to TRBJ2-7; 13 bases line up with TRBD2. The junction had 9 bases not matched to a gene; V was cut back by 2 bases and J by 2 bases. The CDR3 extends over 18 amino acids. Germline V gene lookup returns CDR1 MNHEY and CDR2 SVGEGT. The CDR3 here is CASSYTPGLAGWTYEQYF. The CDR3, as DNA: TGTGCCAGCAGTTACACTCCGGGACTAGCGGGATGGACCTACGAGCAGTACTTC.

The chain links TRBV21-1 to TRBJ2-7; the DNA was not used to check the table's D call, TRBD1. TRBV21-1 is a listed pseudogene. This CDR3 region has 14 residues. This CDR3 is CASSSDRGRDEQYF. The CDR3 nucleotides are TGTGCCAGCAGCTCAGACAGGGGTAGAGACGAGCAGTACTTC.

This sequence joins TRBV20-1 and TRBJ2-1; unclear D gene. This CDR3 has 10 amino acids. In germline, CDR1 is DFQATT, CDR2 SNEGSKA (reference sequence). Trimming cost V 6 bases and J 9 bases, with 9 bases left between them. This CDR3 reads CSARFGEQFF. The CDR3 DNA follows: TGCAGTGCCAGGTTCGGTGAGCAGTTCTTC.

The gene calls are TRBV7-8 and TRBJ1-5; D gene ambiguous. V was cut by 3 bases and J by 2 bases, with 11 bases left in between. The CDR3 covers 15 residues. The germline V gene encodes CDR1 SGHVS and CDR2 FQNEAQ. DNA of the CDR3: TGTGCCAGCAGCTTTTTCCCGGAGGGCAATCAGCCCCAGCATTTT. It specifies CASSFFPEGNQPQHF. The variable domain in full, completed from reference TRBV7-8 and TRBJ1-5, reads GAGVSQSPRYKVAKRGQDVALRCDPISGHVSLFWYQQALGQGPEFLTYFQNEAQLDKSGLPSDRFFAERPEGSVSTLKIQRTQQEDSAVYLCASSFFPEGNQPQHFGDGTRLSIL.

The V and J genes are TRBV28 and TRBJ2-1; possibly TRBD1 for D (6 bases). The germline V and J ends were trimmed by 6 bases and 9 bases, with 12 bases remaining between them. CDR3 length equals 12 residues. Per germline, CDR1 MDHEN and CDR2 SYDVKM. The CDR3 sequence is CASRLNRAEQFF. The CDR3 DNA is TGTGCCAGCAGGCTTAACAGGGCTGAGCAGTTCTTC.

The sample holds one count of this clone. The chain is built from TRBV19 and TRBJ2-5, with D possibly being TRBD2 (6 bases). Germline V gene sequence: CDR1 LNHDA, CDR2 SQIVND (reference sequence). Trimming shortened V by 6 bases and J by 1 base, and 9 bases separated the two germline ends. This CDR3 comprises 13 residues. The CDR3 DNA sequence: TGTGCCAGTAGATCGGGGGTCCAAGAGACCCAGTACTTC. Its translation is CASRSGVQETQYF.

This chain's CDR3 is CASSQGAYTEAFF. The CDR3 DNA reads as TGTGCCAGCAGCCAGGGGGCGTACACTGAAGCTTTCTTT. The chain joins TRBV7-2 to TRBJ1-1; TRBD1 matches 8 bases. Germline CDR1 reads SGHTA; CDR2 reads FQGNSA. Losses at the gene ends were 5 bases for V and 3 bases for J; bases not matched to a gene: 2. CDR3 length: 13 amino acids.

The chain employs TRBV18 and TRBJ2-3; 10 bases match TRBD2. J was trimmed by 6 bases and V by 0 bases; bases with no gene match: 9. The CDR3 consists of 17 residues. CDR1 and CDR2 (germline): KGHSH, LQKENI. CDR3 nucleotide sequence: TGTGCCAGCTCACCACCCCTAGCGGGGGTGATGGGGGATACGCAGTATTTT. Encoded protein: CASSPPLAGVMGDTQYF.

This chain connects TRBV4-1 to TRBJ2-1, with 7 positions matching TRBD1. This CDR3 is built from 16 residues. Germline V gene sequence: CDR1 MGHRA, CDR2 YSYEKL. Trimming took 5 bases from V and 4 from J; bases not matched to a gene: 11. CDR3 protein: CASSAPLRDRYNEQFF. In DNA, the CDR3 is TGCGCCAGCAGCGCACCTCTCCGGGACAGATACAATGAGCAGTTCTTC.

The chain joins TRBV6-5 to TRBJ2-1, with TRBD2 as a possible D gene (5 bases). This CDR3 spans 14 amino acids. V was cut by 2 bases and J by 12 bases, with 17 bases left in between. CDR1 and CDR2 from the germline V gene are MNHEY and SVGAGI. The chain's CDR3 is CASSYARLTPWQFF. The CDR3 coding sequence is TGTGCCAGCAGTTACGCCCGACTAACCCCGTGGCAGTTCTTC.

This chain links TRBV5-4 with TRBJ2-5; 14 bases fit TRBD2. The CDR3 covers 20 residues. CDR1 is SGHNT, CDR2 YYREEE, per germline (reference sequence). Trimming removed 0 bases from V and 5 bases from J; junction bases left unmatched: 15. The CDR3: CASSLAVLGLAGEGRETQYF. Written as DNA, the CDR3 is TGTGCCAGCAGCTTGGCCGTTCTGGGACTAGCGGGAGAAGGCAGGGAGACCCAGTACTTC.